This T cell receptor (beta chain) was sequenced during a study of T cells in women clearing cervical HPV infection. Across the whole study: Cases: HPV16-related CIN3 or worse on histology, 2 invasive cancers. Case blood was drawn when the lesion was first found; control blood after infection became undetectable.

Profiling relied on immunoSEQ multiplex PCR, and the TCRdb table lists in-frame clones only, not all of them. The sample's table shows tens of thousands of clones. Remarks on this clone: A junction boundary mismatches the germline segment, possibly from a read error. The observed sequence ends 3 residues before the CDR3 terminus, with the missing tail filled in from the germline J gene.

Dot-blot hybridization genotyped cervical HPV amplified with MY09/MY11 PCR. Looked up from germline, CDR1 is LGHNA and CDR2 is YNFKEQ. The CDR3 consists of 15 residues. The sequenced sample was blood buffy coat. This receptor was obtained from a woman between 18 and 69 years old with a cervical HPV16 infection that either progressed to CIN3+ or cleared (not recorded which). V gene TRBV4-2 combines with J gene TRBJ2-1; unclear D gene. The covered CDR3 bases are TGCGCCAGCAGCCAAGATGAAGGTTCCTACAATGAG. This sequence encodes CASSQDEGSYNE. The entire CDR3 sequence reads CASSQDEGSYNEQFF.